The present T cell receptor beta chain was sequenced within a study of PD-L1 blockade in urothelial cancer. Study as a whole: Blood gave a median around 150,000 T cells. General study points: Lower pretreatment blood TCR clonality, under the median, predicted better survival, researchers reported.

As to this clone: Its target is not known.

Synthetic templates analogous to TCR were spiked into all PCRs individually. The method was immunoSEQ multiplex PCR; TCRdb's version includes in-frame clones alone and lacks a portion of them. The table records tens of thousands of clones, around 81% of them present only once. Germline loops: CDR1 MDHEN, CDR2 SYDVKM. Trimming pared 6 bases from V and 1 base from J, leaving 15 bases between. The CDR3 loop spans 15 amino acids. Time point described: pretreatment peripheral blood. Locally advanced or metastatic urothelial carcinoma affected the patients. This receptor was taken from a man between 65 and 85 years old with urothelial cancer. The genes are TRBV28 and TRBJ1-1; TRBD1 is a possible D gene (5 bases). This sample comprised PBMCs, obtained around atezolizumab (anti-PD-L1) treatment. CDR3 region: CASSTGSGANTEAFF. DNA for the CDR3: TGTGCCAGCAGCACCGGAAGCGGGGCGAACACTGAAGCTTTCTTT.